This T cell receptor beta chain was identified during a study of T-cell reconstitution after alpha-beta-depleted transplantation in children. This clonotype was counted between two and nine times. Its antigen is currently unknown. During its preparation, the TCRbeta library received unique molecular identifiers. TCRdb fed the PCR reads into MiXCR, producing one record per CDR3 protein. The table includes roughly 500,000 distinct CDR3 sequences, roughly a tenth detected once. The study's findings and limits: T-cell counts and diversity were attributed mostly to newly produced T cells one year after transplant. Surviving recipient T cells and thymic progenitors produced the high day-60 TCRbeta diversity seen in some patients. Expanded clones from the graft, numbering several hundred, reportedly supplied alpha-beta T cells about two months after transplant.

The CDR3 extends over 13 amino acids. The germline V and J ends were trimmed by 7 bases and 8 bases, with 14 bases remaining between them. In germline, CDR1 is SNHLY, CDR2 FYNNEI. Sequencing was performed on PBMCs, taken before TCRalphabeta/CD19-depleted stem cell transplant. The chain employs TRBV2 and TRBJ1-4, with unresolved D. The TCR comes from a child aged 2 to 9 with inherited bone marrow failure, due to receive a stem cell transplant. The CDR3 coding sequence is TGTGCCAGCACAAAACCCGGAGGCGAAAAACTGTTTTTT. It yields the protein CASTKPGGEKLFF.